This T cell receptor beta chain emerged from a study of human T cells and chemical hapten exposure. For the study at large: Once 0.01% DPC had been applied to the upper back by patch test, readings were taken at 6 days.

Time point noted: pre-sensitization, week 0. Treatment meaning: therapeutic diphenylcyclopropenone sensitization with weekly scalp DPC. Original analysis: Between about 23,224 and 700,000 TCRs appeared in each sample, and the median stood at roughly 95,000. TCRdb passed the RACE reads through MiXCR, listing each CDR3 protein once. Clone size and V and J calls follow TCRdb, not the original study. This table holds about 120,000 distinct CDR3 sequences, roughly 14% found once. This clonotype was detected ten times or more. This CDR3 spans 13 amino acids. With 1 base removed from V and 5 bases from J, the gap between germline ends came to 9 bases. Germline V gene lookup returns CDR1 LGHNA and CDR2 YNFKEQ.

The sample in question was whole blood, obtained in connection with sensitization to the hapten diphenylcyclopropenone (DPC). The chain employs TRBV4-2 and TRBJ2-7, with no clear D. The sequence was collected from a woman aged 18-30 years with alopecia areata. Some clones in this sample may be carry-over from other donors' samples. As DNA, the CDR3 is TGTGCCAGCAGCCAAGTTGGGGAACACGAGCAGTACTTC. Protein: CASSQVGEHEQYF.